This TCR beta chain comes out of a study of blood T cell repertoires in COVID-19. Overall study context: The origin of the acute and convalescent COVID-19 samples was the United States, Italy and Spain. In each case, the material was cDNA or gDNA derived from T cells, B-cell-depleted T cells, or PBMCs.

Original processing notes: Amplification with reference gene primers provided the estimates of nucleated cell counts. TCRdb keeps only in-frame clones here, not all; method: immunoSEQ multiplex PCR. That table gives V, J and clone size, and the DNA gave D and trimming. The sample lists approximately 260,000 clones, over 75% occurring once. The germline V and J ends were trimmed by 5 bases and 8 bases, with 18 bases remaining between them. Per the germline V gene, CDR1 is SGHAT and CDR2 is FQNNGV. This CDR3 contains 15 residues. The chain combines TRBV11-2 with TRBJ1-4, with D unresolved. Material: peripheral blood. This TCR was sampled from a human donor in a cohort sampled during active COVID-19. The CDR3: CASSPEASLGEKLFF. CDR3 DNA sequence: TGTGCCAGCAGCCCGGAGGCCTCCTTGGGCGAAAAACTGTTTTTT. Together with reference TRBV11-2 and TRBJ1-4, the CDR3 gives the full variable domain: EAGVAQSPRYKIIEKRQSVAFWCNPISGHATLYWYQQILGQGPKLLIQFQNNGVVDDSQLPKDRFSAERLKGVDSTLKIQPAKLEDSAVYLCASSPEASLGEKLFFGSGTQLSVL.